The clone carrying this T cell receptor (beta chain) was seen only once. Its antigen is still unknown. Noted treatment: oral pan-JAK inhibitor, 5-10 mg twice daily. Lesional scalp punch biopsies and peripheral blood were collected from alopecia areata patients. The authors extracted RNA and reverse transcribed it into cDNA as the sequencing template. Some clones are missing from TCRdb's copy, which holds only in-frame ones; the method was immunoSEQ multiplex PCR. Among 200,000 to 250,000 clones listed, roughly three fifths were seen once. The sample comes from a study of CD8+ T cells in alopecia areata. For the study at large: Patients remained on tofacitinib for 6 to 18 months and then went 6 months without it. General observations from the study: Under tofacitinib, fewer expanded CD8+ clones appeared among the top 100 scalp clones.

This CDR3 has 20 amino acids. The germline V gene has CDR1 SGHDN and CDR2 FVKESK. The trim removed 4 bases at V and 4 bases at J, leaving 14 bases unmatched. The V gene is TRBV14, the J gene TRBJ2-1; 15 bases are shared with TRBD2. The TCR sequence derives from a human donor with alopecia areata. The sequencing used CD4+ T cells sorted from blood, collected at roughly week 45, from a patient treated with tofacitinib. CDR3 in DNA: TGTGCCAGCAGCCCCATGCCGGGACTAGCGGGGGGAAGAATTTACAATGAGCAGTTCTTC. Translating it yields CASSPMPGLAGGRIYNEQFF.